A single sample is the source of the 32 T cell receptor beta chains below, sequenced in a study of beta chain features in type 1 diabetes. Their target antigens are unknown. Study observations and caveats: All four CD4+ subsets from Type 1 diabetes patients carried moderately but significantly shorter TCRB CDR3s.

Since all of the isolated RNA was reverse transcribed, expressed TCRB transcripts were what got sequenced. Only in-frame clones appear in the TCRdb table, and some are missing; sequencing was by immunoSEQ multiplex PCR. The profile shows about 170,000 clones, 7.5% to 8.5% of them singletons. What was sequenced was central memory CD4+ T cells from blood. The receptors originated from a man between 18 and 35 years old with type 1 diabetes.

The chain recombines TRBV7-2 with TRBJ2-3, with a weak D call TRBD2 (5 bases). Trimming left V 8 bases short and J 2 bases short, with 11 bases between. CDR3 length: 13 residues. CDR1 is SGHTA and CDR2 is FQGNSA in the germline V gene. In DNA form, the CDR3 reads TGTGCCAGCCAGGACTCATCCACAGATACGCAGTATTTT. Translating it yields CASQDSSTDTQYF.

The table lists this clone with a few counts. V usage is TRBV30 and J usage is TRBJ2-7, with 7 bases that match TRBD2. V lost 2 bases, J lost 6 bases, and 4 bases stayed unmatched. The CDR3 has 12 residues. Looked up from germline, CDR1 is GTSNPN and CDR2 is SVGIG (reference sequence). The CDR3 here is CAWSPSGGEQYF. In nucleotides, the CDR3 is TGTGCCTGGAGTCCCTCGGGAGGCGAGCAGTACTTC. Full variable domain (remainder filled in from reference TRBV30 and TRBJ2-7): SQTIHQWPATLVQPVGSPLSLECTVEGTSNPNLYWYRQAAGRGLQLLFYSVGIGQISSEVPQNLSASRPQDRQFILSSKKLLLSDSGFYLCAWSPSGGEQYFGPGTRLTVT.

This clone was detected a few times. The genes are TRBV9 and TRBJ1-4, with 7 nucleotides matching TRBD1. Unmatched junction bases numbered 10, after V lost 4 bases and J lost 7 bases. The CDR3 has 15 residues. Germline loops: CDR1 SGDLS, CDR2 YYNGEE. CDR3 sequence (DNA): TGTGCCAGCAGCACCCGACAGGGAGCGGGTGAAAAACTGTTTTTT. The encoded protein is CASSTRQGAGEKLFF. Using reference TRBV9 and TRBJ1-4 for the parts outside the CDR3, the full variable domain is DSGVTQTPKHLITATGQRVTLRCSPRSGDLSVYWYQQSLDQGLQFLIQYYNGEERAKGNILERFSAQQFPDLHSELNLSSLELGDSALYFCASSTRQGAGEKLFFGSGTQLSVL.

Only a few counts were recorded for this clone. The J gene is TRBJ1-1, the V gene TRBV28; no clear D. The CDR3 runs 15 residues. Germline V gene data show CDR1 as MDHEN and CDR2 as SYDVKM. Trimming took off 1 base at V and 1 base at J, with 10 bases between the two ends. The CDR3 here is CASSLLGPRNTEAFF. The CDR3 region has the DNA TGTGCCAGCAGTTTATTGGGCCCGCGGAACACTGAAGCTTTCTTT.

This chain connects TRBV11-2 to TRBJ2-1, with D maybe TRBD1 (6 bases). Trimming took 5 bases from V and 7 from J, leaving 15 bases between them. Germline lookup yields CDR1 SGHAT and CDR2 FQNNGV. CDR3 length: 14 residues. CDR3 residues: CASSPRRQGNEQFF. CDR3 nucleotides: TGTGCCAGCAGCCCACGGCGGCAGGGGAATGAGCAGTTCTTC.

CDR3 DNA: TGTGCCAGCAGCTCGCAGGGGGCGGCCAAAAACATTCAGTACTTC. It encodes CASSSQGAAKNIQYF. The V call is TRBV11-1, the J call TRBJ2-4; 8 nucleotides agree with TRBD1. The CDR3 consists of 15 residues. Germline trimming cut 4 bases from V and 1 base from J; bases unmatched to any gene: 3. The germline gives CDR1 SGHAT, CDR2 FQDESV (reference sequence).

To note about this clone: Other DNA sequences in the sample encode the same CDR3. The DNA for the CDR3 is TGTGCCACCAGCCTCCAGGGGGATCAGCCCCAGCATTTT. Amino acid sequence: CATSLQGDQPQHF. The rearrangement uses TRBV15 and TRBJ1-5; 7 bases match TRBD1. Losses at the gene ends were 5 bases for V and 5 bases for J; bases not matched to a gene: 3. The CDR3 is 13 amino acids. Germline V CDR1 and CDR2: LNHNV, YYDKDF (reference sequence).

The V and J genes are TRBV6-6 and TRBJ2-7; 11 bases are shared with TRBD2. This CDR3 has 15 amino acids. V shed 2 bases, J shed 4 bases, and the junction held 4 bases outside the gene matches. Germline V CDR1 and CDR2: MNHNY, SVGAGI (reference sequence). The CDR3 DNA sequence: TGTGCCAGCAGTTACGTAGCGGGGGGGAATTACGAGCAGTACTTC. Its translation: CASSYVAGGNYEQYF.

This clone was detected only a few times. This rearrangement joins TRBV6-5 to TRBJ1-2, with D possibly matching TRBD1 (5 bases). Deletions cut 6 bases from V and 4 bases from J, with 12 bases between. From germline, CDR1 is MNHEY and CDR2 SVGAGI. The CDR3 length is 13 residues. CDR3 nucleotides: TGTGCCAGCAGGGCAGGGTTGGGCTATGGCTACACCTTC. This gives the protein CASRAGLGYGYTF.

Many counts were recorded for this clone. The J gene is TRBJ2-1, the V gene TRBV29-1, with D perhaps matching TRBD2 (5 bases). V was clipped by 4 bases and J by 8 bases, with 15 bases between them. This CDR3 region has 13 residues. Germline CDR1 is SQVTM and CDR2 is ANQGSEA. The CDR3 sequence: CSVARWERYEQFF. CDR3 nucleotides: TGCAGCGTTGCTCGGTGGGAGAGGTATGAGCAGTTCTTC.

This clone was counted between two and nine times. V and J are TRBV10-3 and TRBJ2-7; TRBD2 matches 7 bases. Trimming at V came to 7 bases and at J to 6 bases, leaving 9 bases not matched to a gene. Germline-derived CDR1 and CDR2 are ENHRY and SYGVKD. The CDR3 has 13 residues. This chain's CDR3 is CAINWGEGGEQYF. The CDR3 coding sequence is TGTGCCATCAACTGGGGGGAGGGCGGCGAGCAGTACTTC.

The rearrangement links TRBV6-6 to TRBJ1-2; 7 bases are a match to TRBD1. CDR3 size: 14 residues. Per the germline V gene, CDR1 is MNHNY and CDR2 is SVGAGI (reference sequence). V was clipped by 6 bases and J by 1 base; unmatched bases: 5. CDR3 loop: CASSGDRRNYGYTF. The CDR3 nucleotides read TGTGCCAGCAGCGGGGACAGACGTAACTATGGCTACACCTTC.

The chain uses TRBV5-1 and TRBJ2-2, with a tentative D call TRBD1 (6 bases). CDR1 SGHRS and CDR2 YFSETQ come from the germline V gene. The CDR3 is made up of 14 amino acids. Trimming removed 4 bases from V and 8 bases from J, with 15 bases in between. CDR3 sequence: CASSLQGPQGELFF. CDR3 nucleotide sequence: TGCGCCAGCAGCCTACAGGGTCCGCAAGGGGAGCTGTTTTTT.

This clone was seen more than once but under ten times. The rearrangement links TRBV11-1 to TRBJ2-7, with TRBD1 as a possible D gene (7 bases). V was clipped by 5 bases and J by 3 bases, with 17 bases between them. The germline gives CDR1 SGHAT, CDR2 FQDESV (reference sequence). The CDR3 is 15 amino acids. The CDR3 DNA sequence: TGTGCCAGCAGCCCGCGGGACAGACAAATCTACGAGCAGTACTTC. Its protein product is CASSPRDRQIYEQYF.

This clone was counted many times. This rearrangement joins TRBV30 to TRBJ2-7; the match to TRBD1 covers 7 bases. This CDR3 contains 15 residues. V trimming: 2 bases; J trimming: 1 base; junction bases outside the gene matches: 8. Per germline, CDR1 GTSNPN and CDR2 SVGIG (reference sequence). CDR3 nucleotides: TGTGCCTGGAGTAGATTTCCAGGGGGTTCCTACGAGCAGTACTTC. Its translation: CAWSRFPGGSYEQYF.

In this sample, this clone turned up a few times. The chain employs TRBV28 and TRBJ1-4; D is possibly TRBD1 (5 bases). Germline V gene data show CDR1 as MDHEN and CDR2 as SYDVKM. Trimming cost V 7 bases and J 4 bases, with 10 bases left between them. This CDR3 region has 13 residues. The CDR3 loop is CASKRGSNEKLFF. CDR3 DNA: TGTGCCAGCAAACGGGGGAGTAATGAAAAACTGTTTTTT. Variable domain in full (rest from reference TRBV28 and TRBJ1-4): DVKVTQSSRYLVKRTGEKVFLECVQDMDHENMFWYRQDPGLGLRLIYFSYDVKMKEKGDIPEGYSVSREKKERFSLILESASTNQTSMYLCASKRGSNEKLFFGSGTQLSVL.

The chain carries TRBV7-9 and TRBJ2-6; D gene unclear. V was cut by 2 bases and J by 8 bases, with 7 bases left in between. CDR3 length: 13 amino acids. CDR1 and CDR2 (germline): SEHNR, FQNEAQ (reference sequence). The CDR3 loop reads CASSLMSSNVLTF. The CDR3 nucleotides are TGTGCCAGCAGCTTAATGTCATCCAACGTCCTGACTTTC.

This clone occurred many times. The genes are TRBV2 and TRBJ2-1; 10 positions agree with TRBD1. Germline assignment: CDR1 SNHLY and CDR2 FYNNEI. The CDR3 runs to 14 residues. V was pared by 7 bases and J by 9 bases, with 9 bases of the junction left unmatched. CDR3 DNA: TGTGCCAGCAACCGGGACAGGGGATACGGTGAGCAGTTCTTC. Protein sequence: CASNRDRGYGEQFF.

This chain joins TRBV4-3 and TRBJ2-5; D possibly corresponds to TRBD1 (7 bases). V lost 5 bases and J 4 bases, leaving 17 bases between the germline ends. This CDR3 is 15 amino acids long. CDR1 is LGHNA, CDR2 YSLEER, per germline. The CDR3 DNA reads as TGCGCCAGCAGCTACTCCACCCAGGGGGGAGAGACCCAGTACTTC. Amino acids: CASSYSTQGGETQYF.

The chain joins TRBV30 to TRBJ1-5, with TRBD1 matching 8 bases. This CDR3 has 17 residues. Germline values: CDR1 GTSNPN, CDR2 SVGIG (reference sequence). The V gene end was trimmed by 0 bases and the J gene end by 0 bases; junction bases not matched to a gene: 7. CDR3 amino acids: CAWSVSTGEYSNQPQHF. For the CDR3, the DNA is TGTGCCTGGAGTGTGTCGACAGGGGAATATAGCAATCAGCCCCAGCATTTT.

The chain couples TRBV30 to TRBJ1-3; D not resolved. V was pared by 3 bases and J by 3 bases, with 18 bases between. Looked up from germline, CDR1 is GTSNPN and CDR2 is SVGIG (reference sequence). This CDR3 region has 16 residues. CDR3 sequence reads: CAWSRPGRYFGNTIYF. The CDR3 coding sequence is TGTGCCTGGAGCCGCCCCGGCAGGTATTTTGGAAACACCATATATTTT.

CDR3 bases: TGTGCCATCAGCCCCGGACAGTTGAACCAGCCCCAGCATTTT. Protein product: CAISPGQLNQPQHF. V gene TRBV10-3 combines with J gene TRBJ1-5, with D possibly matching TRBD1 (6 bases). Germline V gene data show CDR1 as ENHRY and CDR2 as SYGVKD. CDR3 length: 14 residues. V lost 6 bases, J lost 7 bases, and 16 bases lay in between.

The CDR3 loop is CAIRMAGGDYGYTF. Here the CDR3 DNA reads TGTGCCATCAGGATGGCCGGGGGAGACTATGGCTACACCTTC. The V call is TRBV6-6, the J call TRBJ1-2; possibly TRBD1 for D (5 bases). CDR1 and CDR2 from the germline V gene are MNHNY and SVGAGI (reference sequence). The V and J ends lost 10 bases and 3 bases respectively, with 18 bases between them. The CDR3 length is 14 residues.

This chain connects TRBV5-6 to TRBJ1-2; 8 bases agree with TRBD1. The CDR3 consists of 16 residues. V shed 3 bases, J shed 5 bases, and the junction held 12 bases outside the gene matches. The germline gives CDR1 SGHDT, CDR2 YYEEEE. DNA of the CDR3: TGTGCCAGCAGCTGGGGGAGTGACAGGGGTTTTTATGGCTACACCTTC. It encodes CASSWGSDRGFYGYTF.

In this sample, this clone turned up a few times. V gene TRBV28 combines with J gene TRBJ2-1; D gene ambiguous. V lost 3 bases to trimming and J lost 6 bases, with 9 bases between them. This CDR3 has 13 amino acids. Germline V gene sequence: CDR1 MDHEN, CDR2 SYDVKM. The CDR3 spells CASSFVSTNEQFF. CDR3 in DNA: TGTGCCAGCAGTTTCGTCTCTACCAATGAGCAGTTCTTC. Full variable domain (missing parts from reference TRBV28 and TRBJ2-1): DVKVTQSSRYLVKRTGEKVFLECVQDMDHENMFWYRQDPGLGLRLIYFSYDVKMKEKGDIPEGYSVSREKKERFSLILESASTNQTSMYLCASSFVSTNEQFFGPGTRLTVL.

The chain uses TRBV7-2 and TRBJ2-7; D is unresolved. The CDR3 sequence is 12 residues long. Deletions cut 6 bases from V and 6 bases from J, with 12 bases between. Germline assignment: CDR1 SGHTA and CDR2 FQGNSA. The CDR3 bases are TGTGCCAGCAGTCTTTATGTCTCCGAGCAGTACTTC. The encoded protein is CASSLYVSEQYF.

This clone came up a few times. V gene TRBV5-1 combines with J gene TRBJ2-6, with D possibly TRBD1 on 5 matching bases. The CDR3 sequence is 15 residues long. Germline CDR1 and CDR2: SGHRS and YFSETQ. The V end lost 0 bases, the J end lost 2 bases, and 6 bases lay between the germline ends. The CDR3 protein is CASSLEGTGANVLTF. CDR3 bases: TGCGCCAGCAGCTTGGAGGGGACTGGGGCCAACGTCCTGACTTTC.

The chain uses TRBV19 and TRBJ1-1; TRBD1 matches at 7 bases. CDR3 size: 14 residues. V lost 8 bases to trimming and J lost 1 base; unmatched junction nucleotides: 7. Germline V CDR1 and CDR2: LNHDA, SQIVND (reference sequence). CDR3 amino acids: CASGGDRPNTEAFF. In DNA form, the CDR3 reads TGTGCCAGTGGAGGGGACAGACCGAACACTGAAGCTTTCTTT.

This clone was observed a few times. The V call is TRBV28, the J call TRBJ1-2; a possible D gene is TRBD1 (5 bases). The CDR3 totals 12 residues. V was cut by 10 bases and J by 8 bases, with 17 bases left in between. Per the germline V gene, CDR1 is MDHEN and CDR2 is SYDVKM. CDR3 loop: CATRSRVRGYTF. The CDR3, as DNA: TGTGCCACCAGAAGCAGGGTTAGAGGCTACACCTTC.

This clone was counted only a few times. In DNA, the CDR3 is TGTGCCAGCAGGGGACAGAGCTCCTACAATGAGCAGTTCTTC. Its protein is CASRGQSSYNEQFF. This chain joins TRBV5-4 and TRBJ2-1; 7 nucleotides line up with TRBD1. CDR1 and CDR2 (germline): SGHNT, YYREEE (reference sequence). CDR3 length: 14 residues. After removal of 5 bases from V and 0 bases from J, the junction contained 2 bases not matched to a gene.

The table lists this clone with a few counts. In DNA, the CDR3 is TGTGCCAGCAGCCACGGACAGACTAATCAGCCCCAGCATTTT. Translating it yields CASSHGQTNQPQHF. The rearrangement uses TRBV5-6 and TRBJ1-5, with D perhaps TRBD1 (6 bases). The CDR3 contains 14 residues. V was clipped by 4 bases and J by 4 bases, with 12 bases between them. Per the germline V gene, CDR1 is SGHDT and CDR2 is YYEEEE. Complete variable domain (other parts from reference TRBV5-6 and TRBJ1-5): DAGVTQSPTHLIKTRGQQVTLRCSPKSGHDTVSWYQQALGQGPQFIFQYYEEEERQRGNFPDRFSGHQFPNYSSELNVNALLLGDSALYLCASSHGQTNQPQHFGDGTRLSIL.

The table lists this clone with a few counts. The rearrangement links TRBV30 to TRBJ2-1; 9 bases match TRBD2. Trimming cost V 5 bases and J 5 bases; bases outside gene matches: 10. Per germline, CDR1 GTSNPN and CDR2 SVGIG (reference sequence). The CDR3 is 15 residues long. The CDR3 nucleotides are TGTGCCTGGGGAGGTAGGGCGGGAGGGGACAATGAGCAGTTCTTC. Its translation: CAWGGRAGGDNEQFF.